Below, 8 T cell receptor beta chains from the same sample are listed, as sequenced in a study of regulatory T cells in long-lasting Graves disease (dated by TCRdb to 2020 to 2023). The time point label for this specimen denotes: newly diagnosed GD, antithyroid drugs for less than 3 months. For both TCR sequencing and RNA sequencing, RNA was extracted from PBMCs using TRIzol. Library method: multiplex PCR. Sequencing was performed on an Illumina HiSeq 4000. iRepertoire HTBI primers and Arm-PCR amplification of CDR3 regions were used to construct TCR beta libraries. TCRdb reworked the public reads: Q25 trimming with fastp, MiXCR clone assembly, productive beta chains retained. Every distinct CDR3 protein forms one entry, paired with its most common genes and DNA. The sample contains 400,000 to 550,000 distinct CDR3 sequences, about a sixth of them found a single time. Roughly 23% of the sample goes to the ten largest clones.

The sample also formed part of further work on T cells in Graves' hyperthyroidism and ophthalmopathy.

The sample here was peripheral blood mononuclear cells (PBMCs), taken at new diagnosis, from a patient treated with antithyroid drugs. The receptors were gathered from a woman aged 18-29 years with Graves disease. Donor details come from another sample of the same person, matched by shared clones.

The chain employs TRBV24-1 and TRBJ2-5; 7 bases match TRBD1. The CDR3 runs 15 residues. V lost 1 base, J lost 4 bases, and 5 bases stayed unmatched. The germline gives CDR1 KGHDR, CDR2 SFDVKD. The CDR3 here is CATSDFVGGGETQYF. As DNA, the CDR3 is TGTGCCACCAGTGATTTCGTAGGGGGCGGAGAGACCCAGTACTTC.

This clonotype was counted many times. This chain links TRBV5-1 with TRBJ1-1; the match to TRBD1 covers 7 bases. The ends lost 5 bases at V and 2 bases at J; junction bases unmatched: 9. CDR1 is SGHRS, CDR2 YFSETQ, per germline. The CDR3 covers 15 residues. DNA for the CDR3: TGCGCCAGCAGACCCGGGGAGGGGGCTAACACTGAAGCTTTCTTT. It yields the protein CASRPGEGANTEAFF.

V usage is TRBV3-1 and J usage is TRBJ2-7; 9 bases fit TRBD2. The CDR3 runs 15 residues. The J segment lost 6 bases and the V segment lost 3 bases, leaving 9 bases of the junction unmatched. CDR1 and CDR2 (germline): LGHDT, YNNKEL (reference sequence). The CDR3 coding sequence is TGTGCCAGCAGCCATGCCGGGACTAGCCTGGCCGAGCAGTACTTC. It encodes CASSHAGTSLAEQYF.

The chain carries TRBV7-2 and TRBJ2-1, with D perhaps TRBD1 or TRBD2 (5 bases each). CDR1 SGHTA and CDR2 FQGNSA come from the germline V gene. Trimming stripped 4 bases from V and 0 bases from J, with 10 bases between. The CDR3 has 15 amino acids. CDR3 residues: CASSSKGSSYNEQFF. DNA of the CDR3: TGTGCCAGCAGCTCGAAGGGGAGCTCCTACAATGAGCAGTTCTTC.

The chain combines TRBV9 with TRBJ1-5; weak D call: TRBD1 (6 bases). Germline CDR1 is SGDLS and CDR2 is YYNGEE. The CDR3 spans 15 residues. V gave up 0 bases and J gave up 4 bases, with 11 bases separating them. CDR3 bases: TGTGCCAGCAGCGTAGGCGGGGGGCGGAATCAGCCCCAGCATTTT. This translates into CASSVGGGRNQPQHF.

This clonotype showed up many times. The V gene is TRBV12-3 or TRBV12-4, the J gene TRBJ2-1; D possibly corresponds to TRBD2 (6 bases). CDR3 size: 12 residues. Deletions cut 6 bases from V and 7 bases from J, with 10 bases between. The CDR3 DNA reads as TGTGCCAGCAGATACCTAGCGAATGAGCAGTTCTTC. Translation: CASRYLANEQFF.

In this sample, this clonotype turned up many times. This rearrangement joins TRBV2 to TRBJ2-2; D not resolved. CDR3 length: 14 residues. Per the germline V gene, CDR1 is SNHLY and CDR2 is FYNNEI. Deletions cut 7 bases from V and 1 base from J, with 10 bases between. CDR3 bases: TGTGCCAGCAAGTTGCTGGGGAACACCGGGGAGCTGTTTTTT. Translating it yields CASKLLGNTGELFF.

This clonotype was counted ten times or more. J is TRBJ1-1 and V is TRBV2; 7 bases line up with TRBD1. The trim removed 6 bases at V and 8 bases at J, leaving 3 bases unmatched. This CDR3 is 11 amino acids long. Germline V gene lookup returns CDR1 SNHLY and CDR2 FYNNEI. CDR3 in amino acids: CASREGAEAFF. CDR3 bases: TGTGCCAGCAGAGAGGGGGCAGAAGCTTTCTTT.